This T cell receptor beta chain was recorded in a study of CD4 T cells in relation to SARS-CoV-2 and coronaviruses. The study's findings and limits: Memory recall responses, not primary responses primed in culture, are what the assay detects.

The unexposed donors gave CD4+ T cells in about 2011-2018, prior to COVID-19. Only in-frame clones appear in the TCRdb table, and some are missing; sequencing was by immunoSEQ multiplex PCR. The data hold about 59,000 clones, with approximately 90% observed a single time. This clone was recorded only once. Antigen specificity is unknown. This CDR3 contains 14 residues. V was shortened by 2 bases and J by 2 bases, with 9 bases between the two germline ends. Germline V CDR1 and CDR2: SGHRS, YFSETQ. The specimen sequenced was memory CD4+ T cells from PBMCs. This clonotype was obtained from a human donor in good health. The genes are TRBV5-1 and TRBJ2-3, with D possibly matching TRBD2 (6 bases). The CDR3 here is CASSFGGTTDTQYF. The DNA for the CDR3 is TGCGCCAGCAGCTTCGGGGGAACCACAGATACGCAGTATTTT.